This TCR beta chain comes out of a study of T cell responses to AZD1222 COVID-19 vaccine. Some second doses came at about 4 weeks and others at about 12 weeks; these were pooled. Overall study results and limits: The repertoires were collected only after the peak T cell response. Baseline serology detected seropositivity in only a handful of AZD1222 recipients. The donor cohort was predominantly white British with a female majority, and clonal diversity may have been underestimated.

The CDR3 is 16 residues long. With 1 base removed from V and 3 bases from J, the gap between germline ends came to 15 bases. Germline CDR1 reads KGHSH; CDR2 reads LQKENI. In this sample, this clone turned up once. Its target is unknown. Here immunoSEQ multiplex PCR was the method, and the copy in TCRdb shows in-frame clones only, minus some. The table lists 97,000 or so clones, approximately 93% of them singletons. This chain connects TRBV18 to TRBJ1-1, with D tentatively TRBD1 (5 bases). The TCR comes from an adult who received the AZD1222 COVID-19 vaccine. The starting material was peripheral blood, obtained 28 days after the second AZD1222 dose. CDR3 DNA: TGTGCCAGCTCACCACGACAGTCCCCTGGGGACACTGAAGCTTTCTTT. It yields the protein CASSPRQSPGDTEAFF.